This T cell receptor beta chain stems from a study of blood T cell repertoires in COVID-19. Assay: immunoSEQ multiplex PCR; the TCRdb copy retains only in-frame clones and omits some. The sample includes around 100,000 clones, about 87% of them seen just once. V shed 4 bases and J shed 4 bases, with 14 bases lying between them. The CDR3 is 15 amino acids. Germline V gene data show CDR1 as LGHNA and CDR2 as YSLEER. J is TRBJ2-1 and V is TRBV4-3; the D gene is possibly TRBD1 (6 bases). The sample taken for sequencing was peripheral blood. The receptor was derived from a human donor in a cohort sampled during active COVID-19. CDR3 sequence (DNA): TGCGCCAGCAGCCGATCCGACAGGCCTTACAATGAGCAGTTCTTC. This translates into CASSRSDRPYNEQFF.